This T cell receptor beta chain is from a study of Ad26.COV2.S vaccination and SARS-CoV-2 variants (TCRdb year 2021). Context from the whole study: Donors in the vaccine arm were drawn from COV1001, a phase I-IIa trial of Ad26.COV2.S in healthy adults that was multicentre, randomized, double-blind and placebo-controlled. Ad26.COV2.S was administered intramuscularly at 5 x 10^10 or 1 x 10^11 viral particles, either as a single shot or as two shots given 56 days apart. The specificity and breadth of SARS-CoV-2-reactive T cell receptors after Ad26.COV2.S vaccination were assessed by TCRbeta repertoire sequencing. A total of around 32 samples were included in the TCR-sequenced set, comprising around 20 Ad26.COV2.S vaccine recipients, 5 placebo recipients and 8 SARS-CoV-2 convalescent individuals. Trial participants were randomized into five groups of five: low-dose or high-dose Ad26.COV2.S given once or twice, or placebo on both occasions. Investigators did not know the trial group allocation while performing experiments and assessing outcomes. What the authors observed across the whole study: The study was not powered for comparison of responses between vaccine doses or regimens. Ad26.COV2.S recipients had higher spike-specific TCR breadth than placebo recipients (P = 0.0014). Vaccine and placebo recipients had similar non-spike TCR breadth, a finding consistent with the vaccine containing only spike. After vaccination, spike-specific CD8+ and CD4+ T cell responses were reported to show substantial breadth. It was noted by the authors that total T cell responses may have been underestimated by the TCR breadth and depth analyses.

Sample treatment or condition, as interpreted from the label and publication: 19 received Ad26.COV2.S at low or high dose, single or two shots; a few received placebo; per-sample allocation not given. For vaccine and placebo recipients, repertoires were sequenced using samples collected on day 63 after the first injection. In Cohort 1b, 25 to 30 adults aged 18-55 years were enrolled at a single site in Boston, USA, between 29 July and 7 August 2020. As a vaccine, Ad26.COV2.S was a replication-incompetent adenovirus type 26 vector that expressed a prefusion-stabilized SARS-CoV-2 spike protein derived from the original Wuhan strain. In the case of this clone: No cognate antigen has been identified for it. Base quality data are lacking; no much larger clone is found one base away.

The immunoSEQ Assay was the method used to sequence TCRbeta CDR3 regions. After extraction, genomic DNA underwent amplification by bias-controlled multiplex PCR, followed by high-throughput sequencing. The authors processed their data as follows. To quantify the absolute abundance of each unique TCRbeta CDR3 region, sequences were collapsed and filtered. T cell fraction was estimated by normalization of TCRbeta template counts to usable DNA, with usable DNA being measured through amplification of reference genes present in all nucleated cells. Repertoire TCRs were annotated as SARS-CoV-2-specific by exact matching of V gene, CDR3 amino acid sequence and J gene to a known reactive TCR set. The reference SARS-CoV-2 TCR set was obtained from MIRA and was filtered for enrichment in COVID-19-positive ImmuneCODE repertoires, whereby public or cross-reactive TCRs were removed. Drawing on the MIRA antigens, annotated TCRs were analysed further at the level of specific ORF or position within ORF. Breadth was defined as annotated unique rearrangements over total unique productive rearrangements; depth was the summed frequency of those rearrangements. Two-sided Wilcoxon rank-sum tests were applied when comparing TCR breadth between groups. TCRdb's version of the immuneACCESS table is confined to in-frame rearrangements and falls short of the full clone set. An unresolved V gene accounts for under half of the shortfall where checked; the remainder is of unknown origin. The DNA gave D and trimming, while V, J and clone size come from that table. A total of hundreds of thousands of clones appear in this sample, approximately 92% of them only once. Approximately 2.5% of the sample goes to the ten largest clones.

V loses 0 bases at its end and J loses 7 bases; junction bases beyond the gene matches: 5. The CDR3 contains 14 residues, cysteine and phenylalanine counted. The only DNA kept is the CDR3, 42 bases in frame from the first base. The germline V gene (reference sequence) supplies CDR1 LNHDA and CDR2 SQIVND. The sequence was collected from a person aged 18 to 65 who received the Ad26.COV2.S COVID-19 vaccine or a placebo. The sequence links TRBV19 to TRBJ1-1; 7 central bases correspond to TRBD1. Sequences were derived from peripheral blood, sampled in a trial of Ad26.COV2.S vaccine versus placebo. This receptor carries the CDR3 CASSIDPSGGEAFF. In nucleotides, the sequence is TGTGCCAGTAGTATAGATCCCTCAGGGGGTGAAGCTTTCTTT.